These T cell receptor beta chains were read from a single sample in a study of blood T cell repertoires in COVID-19. Generated by immunoSEQ multiplex PCR, the TCRdb table keeps only in-frame clones and is missing some. The sample includes 150,000 to 200,000 clones, around three quarters of them seen just once. Sequencing was performed on peripheral blood. These TCRs come from a man aged 55 to 70 with acute or convalescent COVID-19. Each CDR3 is given with its conserved first and last residue. A D gene is named only where the DNA matches it firmly. The size entry is marked missing in some rows and otherwise reads once, few, many or a size class.

CASSLTTGGFGGELFF	TGTGCCAGCAGCTTAACCACAGGGGGATTCGGCGGGGAGCTGTTTTTT	-	TRBD1	TRBJ2-2	TRBV11-2
CASSLRGQDTQYF	TGCGCCAGCAGCTTAAGGGGGCAAGATACGCAGTATTTT	once	TRBD1	TRBJ2-3	TRBV5-1
CASSQSLAGGMLQETQYF	TGTGCCAGCAGCCAATCACTAGCGGGGGGGATGCTCCAAGAGACCCAGTACTTC	-	TRBD2	TRBJ2-5	TRBV3-1/TRBV3-2
CASSLNPSGGDTQYF	TGTGCCAGCAGCTTAAACCCTAGCGGGGGAGATACGCAGTATTTT	-	TRBD2	TRBJ2-3	TRBV11-2
CASSYSEGGAGTEAFF	TGTGCCAGCAGTTACTCCGAAGGGGGGGCGGGCACTGAAGCTTTCTTT	-	-	TRBJ1-1	TRBV6-5
CAISRPSGVGEAFF	TGTGCCATCAGCCGGCCGTCGGGTGTCGGTGAAGCTTTCTTT	-	-	TRBJ1-1	TRBV10-3
CASSSPRDYSTDTQYF	TGTGCCAGCAGCAGCCCCCGGGATTATAGCACAGATACGCAGTATTTT	-	-	TRBJ2-3	TRBV21-1
CASSILRSEGYEQYF	TGTGCCAGTAGTATTTTGAGGTCGGAAGGCTACGAGCAGTACTTC	-	-	TRBJ2-7	TRBV19
CASAGGGANQPQHF	TGTGCCAGCGCTGGGGGAGGAGCGAATCAGCCCCAGCATTTT	-	-	TRBJ1-5	TRBV27
CASSIGLEGTEAFF	TGTGCCAGTAGTATAGGACTCGAGGGCACTGAAGCTTTCTTT	-	-	TRBJ1-1	TRBV19